This TCR beta chain was recovered during a study of blood T cell repertoires in COVID-19. Study details: Samples came from the United States, Italy and Spain, spanning acute and convalescent COVID-19. PBMCs, B-cell-depleted T cells, or T cells were the source of the cDNA or gDNA that made up the material.

The length of the CDR3 is 17 residues. Germline CDR1 LGHNA, CDR2 YSLEER. Trimming removed 2 bases at V and 3 bases at J, with 18 bases between. Repertoires were generated with immunoSEQ multiplex PCR, while TCRdb's copy carries only in-frame clones and drops some. Of fewer than 300,000 clones detected, under 90% appear once; the ten largest clones hold under 3.5%. The receptor comes from a woman under 30 with acute or convalescent COVID-19. The material sequenced was peripheral blood. The rearrangement joins TRBV4-3 to TRBJ2-3; D might be TRBD2 (6 bases). Written as DNA, the CDR3 is TGCGCCAGCAGCCAAACCGTGCTCGGGAGTAAGACAGATACGCAGTATTTT. Protein sequence: CASSQTVLGSKTDTQYF.